This is a list of T cell receptor beta chains from one sample in a study of blood T cell repertoires in COVID-19. Repertoires were generated with immunoSEQ multiplex PCR, while TCRdb's copy carries only in-frame clones and drops some. The data show fewer than 350,000 clones, around 85% seen once. The sample consisted of peripheral blood. The receptors were gathered from a woman in her twenties or thirties with COVID-19, enrolled during active disease. The CDR3 runs from the conserved cysteine through the conserved F or W. D genes are given only for firm matches. Clone sizes are given selectively: once, few, many, or a class where the clone is expanded.

V	D	J	size	CDR3	DNA
TRBV27	NA	TRBJ2-7	NA	CASSLIGQASYEQYF	TGTGCCAGCAGTTTAATCGGCCAGGCATCCTACGAGCAGTACTTC
TRBV7-2	NA	TRBJ1-3	NA	CASSLGQLSGNTIYF	TGTGCCAGCAGCCTCGGACAGCTGTCTGGAAACACCATATATTTT
TRBV5-4	NA	TRBJ2-6	NA	CASSPRVSPATGANVLTF	TGTGCCAGCAGCCCCAGGGTCTCGCCCGCCACTGGGGCCAACGTCCTGACTTTC
TRBV16	TRBD2	TRBJ2-1	NA	CASSQLVAGGFHNEQFF	TGTGCCAGCAGCCAATTGGTAGCGGGGGGTTTCCACAATGAGCAGTTCTTC
TRBV27	NA	TRBJ2-7	NA	CASSLSSALSYEQYF	TGTGCCAGCAGTTTATCGAGCGCACTCTCCTACGAGCAGTACTTC
TRBV20-1	TRBD1	TRBJ1-1	once	CSASDSGGSEAFF	TGCAGTGCTAGTGATTCAGGGGGCTCTGAAGCTTTCTTT
TRBV5-1	TRBD1	TRBJ2-7	NA	CASSWGTGVSYEQYF	TGCGCCAGCAGCTGGGGGACAGGGGTATCCTACGAGCAGTACTTC
TRBV18	NA	TRBJ1-5	NA	CASSQFTGLSNQPQHF	TGTGCCAGCTCACAGTTTACAGGGCTGAGCAATCAGCCCCAGCATTTT
TRBV7-2	TRBD1	TRBJ1-2	many	CASSPRDRGVGYTF	TGTGCCAGCAGCCCCCGGGACAGGGGGGTTGGCTACACCTTC
TRBV5-1	NA	TRBJ2-7	NA	CASSLVLAGSSYEQYF	TGCGCCAGCAGCTTGGTGCTGGCGGGGTCGTCTTACGAGCAGTACTTC
TRBV2	TRBD1	TRBJ1-4	NA	CAGGWAGGLGNEKLFF	TGTGCCGGGGGATGGGCAGGGGGCCTCGGTAATGAAAAACTGTTTTTT
TRBV4-2	NA	TRBJ1-6	few	CASSQVSSPLHF	TGTGCCAGCAGCCAAGTATCCTCACCCCTCCACTTT
TRBV19	NA	TRBJ1-1	NA	CASSMVSGGTEAFF	TGTGCCAGTAGTATGGTGTCGGGGGGCACTGAAGCTTTCTTT
TRBV24-1	NA	TRBJ2-3	NA	CATSDLLTDTQYF	TGTGCCACCAGTGATTTGCTGACAGATACGCAGTATTTT
TRBV12-3/TRBV12-4	TRBD2	TRBJ2-5	NA	CASSSTSGVTQYF	TGTGCCAGCAGCTCCACTAGCGGGGTGACCCAGTACTTC
TRBV28	NA	TRBJ2-1	NA	CASSSSNLGFSYNEQFF	TGTGCCAGCAGTTCCTCCAACCTAGGTTTTTCCTACAATGAGCAGTTCTTC
TRBV21-1	NA	TRBJ2-7	NA	CASSDPGVLSHEQYF	TGTGCCAGCAGCGACCCCGGGGTTCTCTCCCACGAGCAGTACTTC
TRBV5-1	TRBD2	TRBJ2-5	NA	CASSLLAGGEETQYF	TGCGCCAGCAGCTTGCTAGCGGGGGGCGAAGAGACCCAGTACTTC
TRBV7-6	NA	TRBJ2-2	NA	CASSPDSHTGELFF	TGTGCCAGCAGCCCAGACAGCCACACCGGGGAGCTGTTTTTT
TRBV6-2/TRBV6-3	TRBD2	TRBJ2-7	NA	CASSYGAGGHQEQYF	TGTGCCAGCAGTTACGGAGCGGGGGGGCATCAGGAGCAGTACTTC
TRBV6-5	NA	TRBJ2-3	few	CASSYSPGSTDTQYF	TGTGCCAGCAGTTACTCCCCAGGTAGCACAGATACGCAGTATTTT
TRBV5-4	TRBD1	TRBJ2-5	NA	CASSLVAGQGETQYF	TGTGCCAGCAGCTTGGTGGCCGGACAGGGGGAGACCCAGTACTTC
TRBV7-9	TRBD1	TRBJ1-4	NA	CASSLGRGDEKLFF	TGTGCCAGCAGCTTGGGCAGGGGGGATGAAAAACTGTTTTTT
TRBV5-1	TRBD1	TRBJ1-1	NA	CASSLYDRVSPEAFF	TGCGCCAGCAGCTTATACGACAGGGTTAGTCCTGAAGCTTTCTTT
TRBV7-2	NA	TRBJ1-4	NA	CASSPNGATNEKLFF	TGTGCCAGCAGCCCTAACGGGGCAACTAATGAAAAACTGTTTTTT
TRBV5-4	NA	TRBJ2-3	NA	CASSLKPGGSTDTQYF	TGTGCCAGCAGCTTAAAACCCGGGGGTAGCACAGATACGCAGTATTTT